This T cell receptor (beta chain) comes out of a study of blood T cell repertoires in COVID-19. At the level of the study: Specimens from acute and convalescent COVID-19 originated in the United States, Italy and Spain. The analysed material was cDNA or gDNA that came from T cells, B-cell-depleted T cells, or PBMCs.

This clone was detected many times. Authors' data handling: Reference gene primers were amplified, and this amplification served to estimate nucleated cell counts. Sequencing was performed with immunoSEQ multiplex PCR; in TCRdb, only in-frame clones are kept and a portion is missing. V and J calls plus clone size are reproduced from that table; the DNA served to infer D and trimming. This sample yields approximately 50,000 clones, of which more than 80% are seen a single time; roughly 16% belongs to the top ten. Germline-derived CDR1 and CDR2 are SGDLS and YYNGEE. Trimming cost V 0 bases and J 3 bases; bases outside gene matches: 5. There are 16 residues in the CDR3.

The chain combines TRBV9 with TRBJ2-1; 8 bases agree with TRBD1. This clonotype was obtained from a human donor in a cohort sampled during active COVID-19. The sequenced sample was peripheral blood. In DNA, the CDR3 is TGTGCCAGCAGCGTAGGACAGGGGACGGGCTACAATGAGCAGTTCTTC. It specifies CASSVGQGTGYNEQFF.